The present TCR beta chain was sequenced within a study of blood T cell repertoires in COVID-19. Study-level information: Sites in the United States, Italy and Spain provided acute and convalescent COVID-19 samples. PBMCs, B-cell-depleted T cells, or T cells provided the cDNA or gDNA that made up the material.

Authors' analysis steps: Reference gene primer amplification gave nucleated cell count estimates. Libraries were prepared by immunoSEQ multiplex PCR; TCRdb keeps only in-frame clonotypes and omits some of them. The DNA was the basis for D and trimming; V, J and clone size are from that table. The table has about 250,000 clones, 84% seen once; the top ten hold under 4.5%. The germline gives CDR1 LGHDT, CDR2 YNNKEL (reference sequence). Trimming shortened V by 0 bases and J by 2 bases, and 17 bases separated the two germline ends. The CDR3 runs 18 residues. This sequence joins TRBV3-1 (or the pseudogene TRBV3-2) and TRBJ1-3; D is possibly TRBD1 (5 bases). The sequence derives from a man in his fifties or sixties with acute or convalescent COVID-19. Sequenced sample: peripheral blood. The CDR3 DNA follows: TGTGCCAGCAGCCAAGATTGGGCGCGGGGGGATACTGGAAACACCATATATTTT. Its translation: CASSQDWARGDTGNTIYF.